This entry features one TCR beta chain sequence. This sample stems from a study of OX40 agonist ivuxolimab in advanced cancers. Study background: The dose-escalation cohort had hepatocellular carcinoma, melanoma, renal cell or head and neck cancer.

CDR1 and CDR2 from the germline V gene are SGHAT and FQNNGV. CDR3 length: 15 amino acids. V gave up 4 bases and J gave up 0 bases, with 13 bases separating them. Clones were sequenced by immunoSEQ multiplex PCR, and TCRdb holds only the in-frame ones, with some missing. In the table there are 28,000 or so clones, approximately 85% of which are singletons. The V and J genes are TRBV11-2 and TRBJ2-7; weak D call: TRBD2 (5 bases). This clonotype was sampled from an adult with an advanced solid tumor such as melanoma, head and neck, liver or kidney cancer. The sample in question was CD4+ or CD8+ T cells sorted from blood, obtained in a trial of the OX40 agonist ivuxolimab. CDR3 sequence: CASSWGGLDSYEQYF. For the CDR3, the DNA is TGTGCCAGCAGCTGGGGTGGACTCGACTCCTACGAGCAGTACTTC.